This T cell receptor beta chain emerged from a study of T cell responses to AZD1222 COVID-19 vaccine. Germline CDR1 SGHAT, CDR2 FQDESV (reference sequence). V lost 5 bases to trimming and J lost 6 bases; unmatched junction nucleotides: 5. The CDR3 is made up of 15 amino acids. Here immunoSEQ multiplex PCR was the method, and the copy in TCRdb shows in-frame clones only, minus some. The table includes about 130,000 clones, around 90% detected once. Second-dose schedules of about 4 or about 12 weeks were combined. In the case of this clone: Its target is not known.

Whole-study results and caveats: After two AZD1222 doses, spike-specific TCR breadth and depth rose versus day 0. Among vaccine-associated CD4 TCRs, coverage spanned spike, with dominance at 160-218 and 743-854.

The specimen comprised peripheral blood, sampled 28 days after the second AZD1222 dose. This clonotype originated in an adult who received the AZD1222 COVID-19 vaccine. This chain uses TRBV11-1 with TRBJ2-2, with 11 bases identical to TRBD2. CDR3 region: CASSRLSGGAGELFF. The CDR3 DNA follows: TGTGCCAGCAGCCGTCTTAGCGGGGGGGCCGGGGAGCTGTTTTTT.